This T cell receptor (beta chain) stems from a study of CD8 T cells in Susac syndrome. The CDR3 loop spans 14 amino acids. The V end lost 7 bases, the J end lost 7 bases, and 19 bases lay between the germline ends. Random hexamers were used to reverse transcribe roughly 0.45 to 1 ug of RNA. A single record per CDR3 protein comes from TCRdb applying MiXCR to the immunoSEQ multiplex PCR reads. The sample includes around 130,000 distinct CDR3 sequences, approximately 94% of them seen just once. The chain is built from TRBV12-3 or TRBV12-4 and TRBJ1-1; no clear D gene. The clonotype comes from a human donor in good health. The sequencing sample was made of CD4+ T cells from PBMCs. The CDR3 loop is CASTPQTENLEAFF. CDR3 coding DNA: TGTGCCAGCACCCCTCAGACGGAAAACCTTGAAGCTTTCTTT.